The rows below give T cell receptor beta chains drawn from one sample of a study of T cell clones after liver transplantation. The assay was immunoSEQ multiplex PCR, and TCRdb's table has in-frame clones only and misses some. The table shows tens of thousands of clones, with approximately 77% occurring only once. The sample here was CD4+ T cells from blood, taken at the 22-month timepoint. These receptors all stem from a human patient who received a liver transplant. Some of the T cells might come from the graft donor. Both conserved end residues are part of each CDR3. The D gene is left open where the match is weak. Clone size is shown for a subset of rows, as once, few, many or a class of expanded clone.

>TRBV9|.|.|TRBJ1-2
TGTGCCAGCAGCGTATTAGCAGACCTCTATGGCTACACCTTC
CASSVLADLYGYTF
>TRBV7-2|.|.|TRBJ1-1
TGTGCCAGCAGGCCTACACCTTACACTGAAGCTTTCTTT
CASRPTPYTEAFF
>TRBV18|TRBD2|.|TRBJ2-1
TGTGCCAGCTCACCGACCCTCAGCGGGGGGGTAGGTAATGAGCAGTTCTTC
CASSPTLSGGVGNEQFF
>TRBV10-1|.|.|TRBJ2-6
TGCGCCAGCAGTGAGGGACGGCCGGGGGCCAACGTCCTGACTTTC
CASSEGRPGANVLTF
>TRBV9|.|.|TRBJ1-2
TGTGCCAGCAGCGTAGCGGCCAAAGCGGACTATGGCTACACCTTC
CASSVAAKADYGYTF
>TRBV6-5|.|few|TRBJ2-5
TGTGCCAGCAGTTACTCGTCCACTAGCCGAGAGACCCAGTACTTC
CASSYSSTSRETQYF
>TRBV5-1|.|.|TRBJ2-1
TGCGCCAGCAGCTTGGACCAGGGCAATGAGCAGTTCTTC
CASSLDQGNEQFF
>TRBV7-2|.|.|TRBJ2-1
TGTGCCAGCAGCCCCGGACCGGGGGACAATGAGCAGTTCTTC
CASSPGPGDNEQFF
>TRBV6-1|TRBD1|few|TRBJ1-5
TGTGCCAGCAGTATCGGGACAGGACAGCCCCAGCATTTT
CASSIGTGQPQHF
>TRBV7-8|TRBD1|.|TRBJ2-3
TGTGCCAGCAGGCCTTCCCGGACAGGAGGTACGCAGTATTTT
CASRPSRTGGTQYF
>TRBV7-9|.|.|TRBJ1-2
TGTGCCAGCAGCTCATCGGACGGGAACTATGGCTACACCTTC
CASSSSDGNYGYTF
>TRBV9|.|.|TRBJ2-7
TGTGCCAGCAGCCCTTTCGGGGACTACGAGCAGTACTTC
CASSPFGDYEQYF
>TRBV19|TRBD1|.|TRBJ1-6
TGTGCCAGTAGTACCGGCAGGGGGAGGGATAATTCACCCCTCCACTTT
CASSTGRGRDNSPLHF
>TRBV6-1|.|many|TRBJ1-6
TGTGCCAGCAGTGAAGCGTCATCGGGGGGGGTCTTCCACTTT
CASSEASSGGVFHF
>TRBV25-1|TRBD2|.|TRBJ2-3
TGTGCCCGAGATATAGCGGGGGTCGTGGATACGCAGTATTTT
CARDIAGVVDTQYF
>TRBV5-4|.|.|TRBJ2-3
TGTGCCAGCGCCTCTAGCACAGATACGCAGTATTTT
CASASSTDTQYF
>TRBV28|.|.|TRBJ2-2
TGTGCCAGCAGTTTCATACGGGACCTCCGACGGGAGCTGTTTTTT
CASSFIRDLRRELFF
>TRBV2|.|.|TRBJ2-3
TGTGCCAGCAGTGTCGACAGGACTATCACAGATACGCAGTATTTT
CASSVDRTITDTQYF
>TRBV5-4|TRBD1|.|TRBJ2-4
TGTGCCAGCAGCGGGGGACAGGAAGGTCTGATAGCCAAAAACATTCAGTACTTC
CASSGGQEGLIAKNIQYF
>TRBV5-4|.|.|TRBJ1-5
TGTGCCAGCAGCGCCGACCCAGGCAATCAGCCCCAGCATTTT
CASSADPGNQPQHF
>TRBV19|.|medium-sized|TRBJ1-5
TGTGCCGTAGGGCAGGATCTTCAGCCCCAGCATTTT
CAVGQDLQPQHF
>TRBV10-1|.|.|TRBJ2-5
TGCGCCAGCAGTTCCGGGACGATCAACCAAGAGACCCAGTACTTC
CASSSGTINQETQYF
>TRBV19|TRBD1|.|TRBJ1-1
TGTGCCAGTAGTATAGAACAGGGGCAGTGGAACACTGAAGCTTTCTTT
CASSIEQGQWNTEAFF
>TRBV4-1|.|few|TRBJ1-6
TGCGCCAGCAGCCACCTAGGGGTAGTTTCACCCCTCCACTTT
CASSHLGVVSPLHF
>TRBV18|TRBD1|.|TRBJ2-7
TGTGCCAGCTCCCCTGGACAGGCCTCCTACGAGCAGTACTTC
CASSPGQASYEQYF
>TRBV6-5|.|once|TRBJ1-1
TGTGCCAGCAGTAACCGGGGCCCACAGAGAGCTTTCTTT
CASSNRGPQRAFF
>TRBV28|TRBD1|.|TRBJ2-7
TGTGCCAGCAGTTTATTGGGGACAGGGACGACCTACGAGCAGTACTTC
CASSLLGTGTTYEQYF
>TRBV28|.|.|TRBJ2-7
TGTGCCAGCAGTTTATCCCCCAGGGGATCCTACGAGCAGTACTTC
CASSLSPRGSYEQYF
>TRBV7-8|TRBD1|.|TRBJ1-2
TGTGCCAGCAGCCCACGGGACAGGGTATTCGACTATGGCTACACCTTC
CASSPRDRVFDYGYTF
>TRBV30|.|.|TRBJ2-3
TGTGCCTGGACCCAGGGGGGCCAATCGTTAGATACGCAGTATTTT
CAWTQGGQSLDTQYF
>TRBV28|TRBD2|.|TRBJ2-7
TGTGCCAGCAGTTTCGGGCTAGCGGTCTTATCCTACGAGCAGTACTTC
CASSFGLAVLSYEQYF